The entry below describes one T cell receptor (beta chain). Antigen specificity is unknown. Here immunoSEQ multiplex PCR was the method, and the copy in TCRdb shows in-frame clones only, minus some. Altogether some 170,000 clones are present, about 91% being singletons, with the ten largest covering approximately 1.1%. This specimen comes from a study of T cell responses to AZD1222 COVID-19 vaccine. Study outcomes and limitations: Reportedly, close to half of spike-specific TCRs are directed against unmutated variant regions.

V lost 1 base and J lost 4, with 7 bases in between. The CDR3 has 13 amino acids. CDR1 and CDR2 from the germline V gene are MNHNS and SASEGT. The material sequenced was peripheral blood, taken 28 days after the second AZD1222 dose. This receptor was obtained from an adult who received the AZD1222 COVID-19 vaccine. This sequence joins TRBV6-1 and TRBJ1-2; tentative D call: TRBD1 (6 bases). CDR3 loop: CASSEDRAYGYTF. CDR3 bases: TGTGCCAGCAGTGAAGACAGGGCCTATGGCTACACCTTC.